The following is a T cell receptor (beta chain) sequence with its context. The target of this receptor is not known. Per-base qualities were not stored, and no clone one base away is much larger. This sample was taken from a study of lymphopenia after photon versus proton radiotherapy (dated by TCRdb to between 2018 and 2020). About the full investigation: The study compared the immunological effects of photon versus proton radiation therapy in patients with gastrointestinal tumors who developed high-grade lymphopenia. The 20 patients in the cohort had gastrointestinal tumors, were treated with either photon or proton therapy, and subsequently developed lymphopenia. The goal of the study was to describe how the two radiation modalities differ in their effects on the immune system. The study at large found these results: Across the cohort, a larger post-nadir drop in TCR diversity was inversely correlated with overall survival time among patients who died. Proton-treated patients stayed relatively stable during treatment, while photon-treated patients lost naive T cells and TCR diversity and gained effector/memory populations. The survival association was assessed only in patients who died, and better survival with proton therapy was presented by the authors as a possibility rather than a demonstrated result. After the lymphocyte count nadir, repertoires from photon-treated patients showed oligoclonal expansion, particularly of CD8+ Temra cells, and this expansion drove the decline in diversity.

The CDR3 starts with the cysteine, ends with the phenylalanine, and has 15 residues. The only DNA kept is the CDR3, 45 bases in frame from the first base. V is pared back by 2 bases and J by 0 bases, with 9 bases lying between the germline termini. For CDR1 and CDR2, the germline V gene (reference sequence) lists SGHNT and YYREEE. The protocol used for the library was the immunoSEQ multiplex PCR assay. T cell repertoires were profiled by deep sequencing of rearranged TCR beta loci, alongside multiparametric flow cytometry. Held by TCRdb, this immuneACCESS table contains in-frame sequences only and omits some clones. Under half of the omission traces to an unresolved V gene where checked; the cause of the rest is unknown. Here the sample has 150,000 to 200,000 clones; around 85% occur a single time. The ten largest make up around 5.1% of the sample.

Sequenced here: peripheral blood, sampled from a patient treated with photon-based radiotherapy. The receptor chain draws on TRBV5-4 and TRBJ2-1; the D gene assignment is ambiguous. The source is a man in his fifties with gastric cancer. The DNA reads TGTGCCAGCAGCTTTGACCCAAGCTCCTACAATGAGCAGTTCTTC. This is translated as CASSFDPSSYNEQFF.